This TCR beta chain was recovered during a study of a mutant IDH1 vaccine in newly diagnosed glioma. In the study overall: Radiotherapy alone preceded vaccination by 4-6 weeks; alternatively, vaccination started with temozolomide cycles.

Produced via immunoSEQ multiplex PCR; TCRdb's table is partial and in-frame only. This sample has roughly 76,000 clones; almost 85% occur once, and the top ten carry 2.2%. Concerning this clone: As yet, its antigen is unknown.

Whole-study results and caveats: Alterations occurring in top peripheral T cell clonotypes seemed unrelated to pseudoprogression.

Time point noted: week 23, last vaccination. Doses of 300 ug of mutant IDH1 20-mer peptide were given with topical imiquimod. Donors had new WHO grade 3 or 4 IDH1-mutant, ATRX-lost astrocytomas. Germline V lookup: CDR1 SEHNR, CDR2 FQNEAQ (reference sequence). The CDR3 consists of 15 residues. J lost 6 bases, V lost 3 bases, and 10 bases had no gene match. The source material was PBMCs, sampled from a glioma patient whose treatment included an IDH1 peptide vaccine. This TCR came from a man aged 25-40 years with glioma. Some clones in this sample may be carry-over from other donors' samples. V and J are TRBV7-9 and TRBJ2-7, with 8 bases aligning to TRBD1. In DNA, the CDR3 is TGTGCCAGCAGCTTTACGACAGGGGCGGTGGGCGAGCAGTACTTC. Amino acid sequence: CASSFTTGAVGEQYF.